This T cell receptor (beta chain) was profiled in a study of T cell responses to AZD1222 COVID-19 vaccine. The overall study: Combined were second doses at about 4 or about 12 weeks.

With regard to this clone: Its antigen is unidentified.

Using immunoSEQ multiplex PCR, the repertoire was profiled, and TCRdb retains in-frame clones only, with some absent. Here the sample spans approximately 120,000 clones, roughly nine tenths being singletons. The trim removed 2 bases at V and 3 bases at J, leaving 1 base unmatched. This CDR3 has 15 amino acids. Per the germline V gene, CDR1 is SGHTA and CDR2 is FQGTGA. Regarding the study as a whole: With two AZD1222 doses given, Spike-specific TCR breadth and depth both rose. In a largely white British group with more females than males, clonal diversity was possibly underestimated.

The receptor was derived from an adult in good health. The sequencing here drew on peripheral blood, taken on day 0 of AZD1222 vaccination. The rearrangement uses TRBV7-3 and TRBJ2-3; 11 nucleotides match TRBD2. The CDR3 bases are TGTGCCAGCAGCTTATCTAGCGGGGGGACAGATACGCAGTATTTT. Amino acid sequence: CASSLSSGGTDTQYF.